This TCR beta chain was sequenced for a study of shared clonotypes between healthy human individuals. Study summary: CD8 memory received one plate per donor, CD8 naive two, CD4 memory three and CD4 naive three.

Donors comprised only Caucasian adults living in Nashville, Tennessee. Into CD45RA+ naive and CD45RA-negative memory subsets, the CD4+ cells were split. General study findings and limits: Larger estimated richness was generally recorded for naive subsets relative to memory subsets.

Germline V gene lookup returns CDR1 SEHNR and CDR2 FQNEAQ (reference sequence). The V end was cut by 3 bases, the J end by 1 base, with 0 bases between. The CDR3 sequence is 11 residues long. This clone occurred a few times. Its target is unknown. A much larger clone differs from this one at a single base, so this may be a read error. The identical CDR3 is also encoded by other nucleotide sequences in the sample. Generated by immunoSEQ multiplex PCR, the TCRdb table keeps only in-frame clones and is missing some. The sample lists 850,000 to 1,200,000 clones, about 75% seen once, with approximately 1.5% in the top ten.

The sequenced sample consisted of memory CD4+ T cells sorted from blood. The subset here: CD45RA-negative fraction. The clonotype was recovered from a young man in good health. The chain carries TRBV7-9 and TRBJ1-1; D uncertain. This CDR3 is CASSLNTEAFF. Here the CDR3 DNA reads TGTGCCAGCAGCTTGAACACTGAAGCTTTCTTT. Drawing the rest from reference TRBV7-9 and TRBJ1-1, the complete variable domain is DTGVSQNPRHKITKRGQNVTFRCDPISEHNRLYWYRQTLGQGPEFLTYFQNEAQLEKSRLLSDRFSAERPKGSFSTLEIQRTEQGDSAMYLCASSLNTEAFFGQGTRLTVV.